These 29 T cell receptor beta chains were all obtained from the same sample, sequenced in a study of blood T cells in healthy people across ages. A J-beta primer mix and a sample-barcoded 5' primer were used in a second PCR of about 6 to 12 cycles. TCRdb reanalysed the 5' RACE reads using MiXCR and keeps one entry per CDR3 protein. The table has approximately 830,000 distinct CDR3 sequences, around two thirds seen once. Sequencing was carried out using blood. The source is a man aged 30 to 45 in good health.

The CDR3, as DNA: TGTGCCAGCAGTTTAGGATTCGGGACAGCCTACGAGCAGTACTTC. Protein product: CASSLGFGTAYEQYF. This chain links TRBV27 with TRBJ2-5; 7 positions match TRBD1. The DNA end is more similar to TRBJ2-7, so the J call may be wrong. The CDR3 spans 15 residues. Germline assignment: CDR1 MNHEY and CDR2 SMNVEV (reference sequence).

The chain links TRBV6-2 or TRBV6-3 to TRBJ1-1; no firm D call. V dropped 6 bases and J dropped 4 bases, with 15 bases sitting between them. This CDR3 has 14 residues. The germline V gene encodes CDR1 MNHEY and CDR2 SVGEGT. The CDR3 spells CASRTSPISTEAFF. CDR3 nucleotides: TGTGCCAGCAGGACCAGCCCGATCAGCACTGAAGCTTTCTTT.

The V call is TRBV20-1, the J call TRBJ1-5; maybe TRBD1 (5 bases). The CDR3 extends over 14 amino acids. V dropped 1 base and J dropped 7 bases, with 14 bases sitting between them. Germline CDR1 DFQATT, CDR2 SNEGSKA (reference sequence). DNA of the CDR3: TGCAGTGCTAGAGGGGGACCAGCGGGACAGCCCCAGCATTTT. This translates into CSARGGPAGQPQHF.

The chain has TRBV7-3 and TRBJ2-7; D is unresolved. V was trimmed by 6 bases and J by 10 bases, leaving 22 bases between them. The CDR3 length is 14 residues. Germline CDR1 is SGHTA and CDR2 is FQGTGA. The CDR3 sequence: CASRSPGSDGTQYF. The DNA for the CDR3 is TGTGCCAGCAGATCCCCCGGATCGGACGGAACCCAGTACTTC.

In its sample, this clonotype was seen many times. A read error may be the cause here, since a much bigger clone is one base away. The rearrangement uses TRBV12-3 or TRBV12-4 and TRBJ2-4, with 7 bases matching TRBD2. The DNA end lines up better with TRBJ2-7; the J call may be wrong. The CDR3 spans 14 residues. The CDR3 coding sequence is TGTGCCAGCAGCTGGGGGGGTAGTCGAGGCGAGCAGTACTTC. Amino acids: CASSWGGSRGEQYF.

CDR3 residues: CSASKVRLGEQYF. The CDR3 DNA sequence: TGCAGTGCTAGTAAAGTTAGATTGGGCGAGCAGTACTTC. This sequence joins TRBV20-1 and TRBJ2-7, with D unclear. From germline, CDR1 is DFQATT and CDR2 SNEGSKA (reference sequence). CDR3 length equals 13 residues. The V gene lost 3 bases and the J gene lost 6 bases, with 15 bases spanning the gap.

The rearrangement uses TRBV4-3 and TRBJ1-5; no clear D. Trimming took 0 bases from V and 4 from J, leaving 10 bases between them. Germline CDR1 LGHNA, CDR2 YSLEER. The CDR3 has 15 amino acids. The CDR3 loop reads CASSQEQSSNQPQHF. Here the CDR3 DNA reads TGCGCCAGCAGCCAAGAACAGTCATCGAATCAGCCCCAGCATTTT.

This chain links TRBV4-3 with TRBJ1-2; TRBD1 matches 7 bases. CDR3 size: 14 residues. Germline V gives CDR1 LGHNA, CDR2 YSLEER. Trimming at V came to 3 bases and at J to 4 bases, leaving 5 bases not matched to a gene. As DNA, the CDR3 is TGCGCCAGCAGCCAGGCACAGGGGACCTATGGCTACACCTTC. Residues: CASSQAQGTYGYTF.

V usage is TRBV20-1 and J usage is TRBJ2-5; no reliable D call. The last part of the DNA fits TRBJ2-7 better; the J call may be wrong. The CDR3 is made up of 14 amino acids. CDR1 and CDR2 (germline): DFQATT, SNEGSKA (reference sequence). The CDR3 coding sequence is TGCAGTGCTACGCCTCGAGACACAAACTACGAGCAGTACTTC. This sequence encodes CSATPRDTNYEQYF.

In its sample, this clonotype was seen many times. V and J are TRBV10-3 and TRBJ1-2; the D is unclear. Trimming shortened V by 3 bases and J by 5 bases, and 10 bases separated the two germline ends. The germline V gene encodes CDR1 ENHRY and CDR2 SYGVKD. The CDR3 length is 13 residues. CDR3 sequence reads: CAISEQPTYGYTF. CDR3 sequence (DNA): TGTGCCATCAGTGAACAGCCTACTTATGGCTACACCTTC.

This sequence joins TRBV7-8 and TRBJ2-5; D may be TRBD2 (5 bases). CDR3 length: 14 amino acids. Trimming removed 4 bases at V and 1 base at J, with 10 bases between. Germline lookup yields CDR1 SGHVS and CDR2 FQNEAQ. CDR3 sequence: CASSSGNPQETQYF. CDR3 nucleotide sequence: TGTGCCAGCAGCTCGGGAAACCCCCAAGAGACCCAGTACTTC.

This chain joins TRBV9 and TRBJ2-7; 10 bases map to TRBD1. With V trimmed by 0 bases and J by 2 bases, 5 bases remained unmatched. The CDR3 extends over 16 amino acids. Germline assignment: CDR1 SGDLS and CDR2 YYNGEE. CDR3 sequence: CASSVAKGQGTYEQYF. CDR3 nucleotide sequence: TGTGCCAGCAGCGTAGCTAAGGGACAGGGGACCTACGAGCAGTACTTC.

The rearrangement joins TRBV10-3 to TRBJ2-3, with TRBD2 matching over 11 bases. The CDR3 is made up of 15 amino acids. V was pared by 9 bases and J by 0 bases, with 5 bases of the junction left unmatched. CDR1 ENHRY and CDR2 SYGVKD come from the germline V gene. The CDR3 region has the DNA TGTGCCATAACTAGCGGGGGTATTAGCACAGATACGCAGTATTTT. It yields the protein CAITSGGISTDTQYF.

This clonotype was seen a handful of times. The J gene is TRBJ2-1, the V gene TRBV6-6, with TRBD2 matching 11 bases. The V and J ends lost 6 bases and 6 bases, in that order; junction bases with no gene match: 13. The germline V gene has CDR1 MNHNY and CDR2 SVGAGI (reference sequence). CDR3 length: 17 amino acids. The CDR3 protein is CASRVLSGGAFRNEQFF. The CDR3 DNA reads as TGTGCCAGCAGAGTCCTTAGCGGGGGGGCCTTTCGCAATGAGCAGTTCTTC.

The CDR3 coding sequence is TGTGCCAGCAGTCTCTGGGCAGGGTCCTACGAGCAGTACTTC. Encoded protein: CASSLWAGSYEQYF. The genes are TRBV7-6 and TRBJ2-7; tentative D call: TRBD1 (5 bases). The V end lost 6 bases, the J end lost 1 base, and 13 bases lay between the germline ends. The germline CDR1 and CDR2 sequences are SGHVS and FNYEAQ. CDR3 length: 14 residues.

The sample holds a few counts of this clonotype. J is TRBJ2-5 and V is TRBV13, with 9 positions matching TRBD2. The last part of the DNA fits TRBJ2-7 better; the J call may be wrong. Germline CDR1 PRHDT, CDR2 FYEKMQ (reference sequence). The CDR3 runs 16 residues. The CDR3 reads CASSLGLGGGAYEQYF. The CDR3 DNA reads as TGTGCCAGCAGCTTAGGCCTTGGCGGGGGGGCATACGAGCAGTACTTC.

The gene calls are TRBV12-3 or TRBV12-4 and TRBJ2-1; D may be TRBD1 or TRBD2 (6 bases each). V was trimmed by 3 bases and J by 7 bases, leaving 13 bases between them. The CDR3 runs to 14 residues. The CDR3 is CASSFQRGANEQFF. Here the CDR3 DNA reads TGTGCCAGCAGTTTTCAGAGGGGGGCGAATGAGCAGTTCTTC.

This clonotype came up a few times. This sequence joins TRBV24-1 and TRBJ1-2; TRBD1 is a possible D gene (5 bases). Trimming took 3 bases from V and 5 from J, leaving 6 bases between them. The germline V gene encodes CDR1 KGHDR and CDR2 SFDVKD. This CDR3 is 12 amino acids long. CDR3 DNA: TGTGCCACCAGTGATCCAGGGTATGGCTACACCTTC. Amino acids: CATSDPGYGYTF.

This clonotype has ten or more counts. The chain couples TRBV29-1 to TRBJ2-3; D unclear. The CDR3 consists of 14 residues. V lost 1 base, J lost 3 bases, and 11 bases lay in between. Germline loops: CDR1 SQVTM, CDR2 ANQGSEA. The CDR3 nucleotides are TGCAGCGTTGAAGCCGCGATGGGGACAGATACGCAGTATTTT. Residues: CSVEAAMGTDTQYF.

The J gene is TRBJ2-6, the V gene TRBV28; D call uncertain. Trimming left V 3 bases short and J 0 bases short, with 9 bases between. The CDR3 is 16 residues long. Germline loops: CDR1 MDHEN, CDR2 SYDVKM. The CDR3 loop is CASSFQWGSGANVLTF. The CDR3 DNA follows: TGTGCCAGCAGTTTTCAATGGGGCTCTGGGGCCAACGTCCTGACTTTC.

The chain carries TRBV28 and TRBJ2-1; 7 bases are a match to TRBD2. Germline trimming cut 9 bases from V and 4 bases from J; bases unmatched to any gene: 9. In germline, CDR1 is MDHEN, CDR2 SYDVKM. The CDR3 consists of 14 residues. Here the CDR3 DNA reads TGTGCCAGTTTTGTGCGGGGGTTATACAATGAGCAGTTCTTC. Translating it yields CASFVRGLYNEQFF.

The genes are TRBV7-7 and TRBJ2-2; 9 bases line up with TRBD1. There are 16 residues in the CDR3. Germline V gene lookup returns CDR1 SSHAT and CDR2 FNYEAQ (reference sequence). The V segment lost 5 bases and the J segment 3 bases; nucleotides outside the gene matches: 7. The CDR3 sequence is CASSPWTGADTGELFF. CDR3 in DNA: TGTGCCAGCAGCCCCTGGACAGGGGCGGACACCGGGGAGCTGTTTTTT.

V is TRBV28 and J is TRBJ2-6, with D uncertain. Trimming removed 3 bases from V and 0 bases from J, with 9 bases in between. CDR1 MDHEN and CDR2 SYDVKM come from the germline V gene. The CDR3 spans 16 residues. CDR3 nucleotide sequence: TGTGCCAGCAGTTTGGCAGCCTTCTCTGGGGCCAACGTCCTGACTTTC. This translates into CASSLAAFSGANVLTF.

This clonotype occurred a few times. The chain is built from TRBV12-3 or TRBV12-4 and TRBJ2-7; 8 nucleotides agree with TRBD1. V gave up 5 bases and J gave up 2 bases; unmatched junction bases: 8. The CDR3 is 15 residues long. As DNA, the CDR3 is TGTGCCAGCAGTGGGTGGACAGGGAAAGCCTACGAGCAGTACTTC. It translates to CASSGWTGKAYEQYF.

The chain joins TRBV15 to TRBJ2-4, with 7 positions matching TRBD1. In germline, CDR1 is LNHNV, CDR2 YYDKDF (reference sequence). CDR3 length: 15 amino acids. V was pared by 1 base and J by 6 bases, with 6 bases of the junction left unmatched. The CDR3 nucleotides read TGTGCCACCAGCAGAGCCTTGGCAGGGGGAAACATTCAGTACTTC. It encodes CATSRALAGGNIQYF.

The CDR3 nucleotides read TGTGCCAGCAGCGTAGGGGGCGGGGGGACCACAGATACGCAGTATTTT. Protein sequence: CASSVGGGGTTDTQYF. The chain joins TRBV9 to TRBJ2-3, with 8 positions matching TRBD2. This CDR3 comprises 16 residues. The germline gives CDR1 SGDLS, CDR2 YYNGEE. Unmatched junction bases numbered 5, after V lost 0 bases and J lost 2 bases.

This chain links TRBV7-9 with TRBJ1-2; no reliable D call. Germline V lookup: CDR1 SEHNR, CDR2 FQNEAQ (reference sequence). V lost 1 base, J lost 0 bases, and 6 bases lay in between. CDR3 length equals 14 residues. The CDR3, as DNA: TGTGCCAGCAGCTTAGAACCGGCTAACTATGGCTACACCTTC. Its protein product is CASSLEPANYGYTF.

This clonotype was counted a few times. The chain uses TRBV25-1 and TRBJ2-1, with 7 bases lining up with TRBD2. CDR1 is MGHDK and CDR2 is SYGVNS in the germline V gene. V lost 5 bases and J lost 4; bases outside the gene matches: 5. There are 14 residues in the CDR3. Here the CDR3 reads CASSRGELYNEQFF. The CDR3 DNA is TGTGCCAGCAGTCGGGGGGAACTTTACAATGAGCAGTTCTTC.

V usage is TRBV20-1 and J usage is TRBJ2-4; 10 bases map to TRBD1. The CDR3 is 15 amino acids. V lost 5 bases to trimming and J lost 13 bases; unmatched junction nucleotides: 17. Germline V gene lookup returns CDR1 DFQATT and CDR2 SNEGSKA (reference sequence). The CDR3 here is CSAVPGTGAGYEQYF. CDR3 coding DNA: TGCAGTGCTGTTCCCGGGACAGGGGCCGGCTATGAGCAGTACTTC.